A selection of T cell receptor beta chains follows, all from one sample in a study of identical twins. TCRdb recomputed calls from the 5' RACE reads with MiXCR, one row per CDR3 protein. Here the sample spans around 450,000 distinct CDR3 sequences, over 12% being singletons. The sample also formed part of further work on yellow fever vaccine responses in identical twins.

Source material: CD4+ T cells sorted from blood. These TCRs come from a woman younger than 30 in good health. The CDR3 runs from the conserved cysteine through the conserved F or W. Fields, in order: V gene, D gene, J gene, clone size, CDR3 length, CDR3 DNA, CDR3 protein. The D gene is left open where the match is weak. Only part of the rows carry a size: once, few, many, or a class if the clone is expanded.

v_gene: TRBV12-3/TRBV12-4; d_gene: NA; j_gene: TRBJ1-5; abundance: many; len: 13; CDR3nt: TGTGCCAGCAGTTTAGAGGGTGGTCAGCCCCAGCATTTT; CDR3aa: CASSLEGGQPQHF
v_gene: TRBV7-6; d_gene: NA; j_gene: TRBJ2-1; abundance: many; len: 14; CDR3nt: TGTGCCAGCAGCTTAGGGGCCCGGAACAATGAGCAGTTCTTC; CDR3aa: CASSLGARNNEQFF
v_gene: TRBV5-1; d_gene: NA; j_gene: TRBJ2-1; abundance: many; len: 14; CDR3nt: TGCGCCAGCAGCTTACGTACAGGGTCGAATGAGCAGTTCTTC; CDR3aa: CASSLRTGSNEQFF
v_gene: TRBV7-2; d_gene: TRBD2; j_gene: TRBJ2-3; abundance: NA; len: 16; CDR3nt: TGTGCCAGCAGCTTAGCTAGCGGGAGGGCCTCAGATACGCAGTATTTT; CDR3aa: CASSLASGRASDTQYF
v_gene: TRBV20-1; d_gene: TRBD2; j_gene: TRBJ2-1; abundance: NA; len: 16; CDR3nt: TGCAGTGCTAGACTCGGACTAGGTGGTTCCTACAATGAGCAGTTCTTC; CDR3aa: CSARLGLGGSYNEQFF
v_gene: TRBV12-3/TRBV12-4; d_gene: TRBD1; j_gene: TRBJ2-3; abundance: NA; len: 15; CDR3nt: TGTGCCAGCAGTCCCGGGACAGGGCTCACAGATACGCAGTATTTT; CDR3aa: CASSPGTGLTDTQYF
v_gene: TRBV9; d_gene: NA; j_gene: TRBJ2-7; abundance: NA; len: 14; CDR3nt: TGTGCCAGCAGCGCCTCGACTCTAGGGAACGAGCAGTACTTC; CDR3aa: CASSASTLGNEQYF
v_gene: TRBV20-1; d_gene: TRBD2; j_gene: TRBJ2-3; abundance: few; len: 14; CDR3nt: TGCAGTGCTAGTGGCCAGGGAGGGACAGATACGCAGTATTTT; CDR3aa: CSASGQGGTDTQYF
v_gene: TRBV5-1; d_gene: TRBD1; j_gene: TRBJ1-6; abundance: NA; len: 15; CDR3nt: TGCGCCAGCAGCCCGGAAACAGGGGAAAGTTCACCCCTCCACTTT; CDR3aa: CASSPETGESSPLHF
v_gene: TRBV29-1; d_gene: TRBD1; j_gene: TRBJ2-7; abundance: few; len: 13; CDR3nt: TGCAGCGCGACCGGGACAGGGGGCTACGAGCAGTACTTC; CDR3aa: CSATGTGGYEQYF
v_gene: TRBV7-2; d_gene: TRBD1; j_gene: TRBJ2-1; abundance: few; len: 16; CDR3nt: TGTGCCAGCACCTTTTCGACAGGGATGAAGGCCGGTGAGCAGTTCTTC; CDR3aa: CASTFSTGMKAGEQFF
v_gene: TRBV9; d_gene: TRBD1; j_gene: TRBJ2-5; abundance: few; len: 14; CDR3nt: TGTGCCAGCAGCGTAGGACAGGGCAGGGAGACCCAGTACTTC; CDR3aa: CASSVGQGRETQYF
v_gene: TRBV5-1; d_gene: NA; j_gene: TRBJ2-3; abundance: many; len: 15; CDR3nt: TGCGCCAGCAGCTTGGAGGGCAGGGCGGCAGATACGCAGTATTTT; CDR3aa: CASSLEGRAADTQYF
v_gene: TRBV11-2; d_gene: TRBD1; j_gene: TRBJ2-7; abundance: few; len: 14; CDR3nt: TGTGCCAGCAGCGTAACAGGGGGCGGGTACGAGCAGTACTTC; CDR3aa: CASSVTGGGYEQYF
v_gene: TRBV27; d_gene: NA; j_gene: TRBJ2-7; abundance: few; len: 12; CDR3nt: TGTGCCAGCAGTTTCAGGAACGGCGAGCAGTACTTC; CDR3aa: CASSFRNGEQYF
v_gene: TRBV20-1; d_gene: TRBD1; j_gene: TRBJ1-6; abundance: few; len: 16; CDR3nt: TGCAGTGCTAGGGACAGGGTTGGATCCTATAATTCACCCCTCCACTTT; CDR3aa: CSARDRVGSYNSPLHF
v_gene: TRBV5-1; d_gene: TRBD2; j_gene: TRBJ2-3; abundance: NA; len: 15; CDR3nt: TGCGCCAGCGTCGGGACTAGCCGCAGCACAGATACGCAGTATTTT; CDR3aa: CASVGTSRSTDTQYF
v_gene: TRBV7-9; d_gene: NA; j_gene: TRBJ1-1; abundance: few; len: 14; CDR3nt: TGTGCCAGCAGCTTAGAGAATGGAGGGCTTAGCGCTTTCTTT; CDR3aa: CASSLENGGLSAFF
v_gene: TRBV24-1; d_gene: TRBD1; j_gene: TRBJ2-1; abundance: many; len: 16; CDR3nt: TGTGCCACCAGTGATTTGAATCCGACAGGGTACAATGAGCAGTTCTTC; CDR3aa: CATSDLNPTGYNEQFF
v_gene: TRBV15; d_gene: TRBD2; j_gene: TRBJ2-1; abundance: many; len: 17; CDR3nt: TGTGCCACCAGCAGAGGACGACTAGCGGGAGTAAGGAATGAGCAGTTCTTC; CDR3aa: CATSRGRLAGVRNEQFF
v_gene: TRBV4-1; d_gene: NA; j_gene: TRBJ2-7; abundance: NA; len: 13; CDR3nt: TGCGCCAGCAAAGACCCATACTCCTACGAGCAGTACTTC; CDR3aa: CASKDPYSYEQYF
v_gene: TRBV11-2; d_gene: TRBD2; j_gene: TRBJ2-2; abundance: NA; len: 19; CDR3nt: TGTGCCAGCAGCTTCCCCGGGACTAGCGGGGGGCAGAACACCGGGGAGCTGTTTTTT; CDR3aa: CASSFPGTSGGQNTGELFF
v_gene: TRBV7-8; d_gene: NA; j_gene: TRBJ2-6; abundance: few; len: 15; CDR3nt: TGTGCCAGCAGCTTAGGAACCTCTGGGGCCAACGTCCTGACTTTC; CDR3aa: CASSLGTSGANVLTF
v_gene: TRBV9; d_gene: NA; j_gene: TRBJ2-7; abundance: few; len: 15; CDR3nt: TGTGCCAGCAGCGTGGGGGCCAGGAGCTCCTACGAGCAGTACTTC; CDR3aa: CASSVGARSSYEQYF
v_gene: TRBV21-1; d_gene: NA; j_gene: TRBJ2-3; abundance: NA; len: 15; CDR3nt: TGTGCCAGCACAATAGGGGGACAGGGAACAGATACGCAGTATTTT; CDR3aa: CASTIGGQGTDTQYF
v_gene: TRBV5-1; d_gene: NA; j_gene: TRBJ2-3; abundance: many; len: 15; CDR3nt: TGCGCCAGCAGCTTGAGCGGATCTAGCACAGATACGCAGTATTTT; CDR3aa: CASSLSGSSTDTQYF
v_gene: TRBV7-2; d_gene: NA; j_gene: TRBJ2-2; abundance: many; len: 12; CDR3nt: TGTGCCAGCAGCTTAGCACGGCTGACGGGGTTTTTT; CDR3aa: CASSLARLTGFF
v_gene: TRBV12-3/TRBV12-4; d_gene: NA; j_gene: TRBJ2-3; abundance: NA; len: 15; CDR3nt: TGTGCCAGCACTCGGGTTAGGGGTTTCGGAGATACGCAGTATTTT; CDR3aa: CASTRVRGFGDTQYF